The sequence of this TCR beta chain was determined in a study of blood T cell repertoires in COVID-19. From germline, CDR1 is MNHNS and CDR2 SASEGT. The CDR3 length is 14 residues. Trimming took off 2 bases at V and 4 bases at J, with 12 bases between the two ends. What the recovered Cohort 3 donors had was two negative PCRs, clearance, or symptom resolution. Clones were sequenced by immunoSEQ multiplex PCR, and TCRdb holds only the in-frame ones, with some missing. The profile shows 250,000 to 300,000 clones, roughly 88% of them singletons. The material sequenced was PBMCs or T cells enriched from blood (not recorded which). This sequence was found in a woman between 25 and 40 years old who had recovered from COVID-19. The chain uses TRBV6-1 and TRBJ2-7, with a tentative D call TRBD1 (5 bases). In nucleotides, the CDR3 is TGTGCCAGCAGTGAAACCCCCGACAGATACGAGCAGTACTTC. It specifies CASSETPDRYEQYF.